This T cell receptor (beta chain) was sequenced during a study of blood T cell repertoires in COVID-19. Overall study context: Acute-phase and convalescent COVID-19 samples originated in the United States, Italy and Spain. PBMCs, B-cell-depleted T cells, or T cells were the source of the cDNA or gDNA that made up the material.

Data came from immunoSEQ multiplex PCR; TCRdb stores just in-frame clones and leaves some out. The sample includes around 200,000 clones, around nine tenths seen only once; the top ten take roughly 6.4%. This CDR3 is built from 14 residues. Trimming removed 2 bases from V and 4 bases from J; junction bases left unmatched: 4. The germline gives CDR1 SGHAT, CDR2 FQNNGV. The chain employs TRBV11-2 and TRBJ1-2; 7 bases align to TRBD1. The clonotype was recovered from a man in his sixties who had recovered from COVID-19. What was sequenced was peripheral blood. As DNA, the CDR3 is TGTGCCAGCAGCTTAAGAGGGGGCGTCTATGGCTACACCTTC. Its translation is CASSLRGGVYGYTF.